This TCR beta chain emerged from a study of shared clonotypes between healthy human individuals. Overall study context: Serving as donors were two women and a few men, whose ages spanned 18 to 49.

In germline, CDR1 is GTSNPN, CDR2 SVGIG (reference sequence). V was shortened by 5 bases and J by 2 bases, with 13 bases between the two germline ends. The CDR3 totals 14 residues. Template amounts of roughly 300 ng DNA, around 31,000 T cell genomes, were employed in unsorted PBMC replicate PCRs. Unsorted PBMC DNA underwent sequencing on ten immunoSEQ deep assay plates. Original processing notes: ImmunoSEQ supplied junction-only sequences lacking quality scores, so filtering was different. Only in-frame clones appear in the TCRdb table, and some are missing; sequencing was by immunoSEQ multiplex PCR. V and J calls and clone size come straight from that table; D and trimming were deduced from the DNA. Here the sample spans about 510,000 clones, 75% to 80% being singletons.

The sequenced material came from PBMCs. The source is a woman aged 40 to 50 in good health. Some clones in this sample may be carry-over from other donors' samples. V gene TRBV30 combines with J gene TRBJ1-3; D may be TRBD1 (6 bases). The CDR3 region is CAWAGQPTGNTIYF. DNA of the CDR3: TGTGCCTGGGCCGGACAGCCGACTGGAAACACCATATATTTT.